This TCR beta chain was documented in a study of T cells in Graves' hyperthyroidism and ophthalmopathy. RNA transcripts provided the source from which TCR beta CDR3 regions were amplified. First-round RT-PCR of the TCR CDR3 relied on the HTBI primer set. TCRdb fed the multiplex PCR reads into MiXCR, producing one record per CDR3 protein. The sample lists 400,000 to 600,000 distinct CDR3 sequences, around 16% seen once, with 25% to 30% in the top ten. This CDR3 has 15 amino acids. J gave up 2 bases and V 0 bases, and 3 bases lay outside the gene matches. Germline lookup yields CDR1 SGDLS and CDR2 YYNGEE. Diagnostic decisions used clinical symptoms, serum thyroxine and TRAb, thyroid ultrasound and orbital computed tomography. PBMCs were collected from a roughly 10 ml volume of fresh peripheral blood.

The sequence was collected from a woman aged 30 to 39 with Graves' ophthalmopathy. The rearrangement uses TRBV9 and TRBJ2-7; 9 nucleotides align to TRBD1. Sequenced input: blood. CDR3 in DNA: TGTGCCAGCAGCGTAGGGACAGGGGCCCCCTACGAGCAGTACTTC. Translating it yields CASSVGTGAPYEQYF.